This TCR beta chain was documented in a study of T cells after yellow fever vaccination. MiXCR was run by TCRdb on the 5' RACE reads, yielding one entry per CDR3 protein. The sample consists of about 150,000 distinct CDR3 sequences, under 7% of them appearing once. There are 14 residues in the CDR3. Germline CDR1 reads SGHTA; CDR2 reads FQGNSA. V was pared by 4 bases and J by 5 bases, with 14 bases between. This sample comprised CD4+ T cells sorted from PBMCs, obtained 10 days after the yellow fever booster vaccination. This TCR derives from a man aged 25-45 years who received the YFV17D yellow fever vaccine. This chain connects TRBV7-2 to TRBJ1-2, with no clear D. CDR3 in amino acids: CASSYMDGIYGYTF. The CDR3, as DNA: TGTGCCAGCAGCTACATGGACGGGATTTATGGCTACACCTTC.